One T cell receptor beta chain is described in this entry. What it binds is not known. This entry comes from a study of cytomegalovirus exposure and HLA in healthy donors. Whole-study findings and limits: An Asian-associated ancestry cluster reportedly showed fewer N-insertions than the approximately 690-donor mean in a later analysis. A later analysis found TCR association rates differed by HLA locus, highest for DRB1 and lowest for HLA-C. Being productive about 87% or about 30% of the time was typical of most TCR beta V segments in an earlier analysis.

Germline V lookup: CDR1 LNHDA, CDR2 SQIVND (reference sequence). The V gene end was trimmed by 7 bases and the J gene end by 3 bases; junction bases not matched to a gene: 8. This CDR3 comprises 16 residues. In nominal health when sampled, donors likely had unrecorded immune exposures nonetheless. This PCR relied on a set of 60 Vbeta primers and 13 Jbeta primers. Data came from immunoSEQ multiplex PCR; TCRdb stores just in-frame clones and leaves some out. The sample holds some 40,000 clones, approximately 55% seen once. The material sequenced was PBMCs. The sequence was collected from a woman aged 40 to 49 in good health and CMV-seropositive. The rearrangement links TRBV19 to TRBJ2-2; TRBD2 aligns across 10 bases. CDR3 in amino acids: CASTQRGGRDTGELFF. The CDR3, as DNA: TGTGCCAGTACCCAGCGGGGGGGCCGTGACACCGGGGAGCTGTTTTTT.